This T cell receptor beta chain was found in a study of control samples from healthy donors and cancer patients. Data came from immunoSEQ multiplex PCR; TCRdb stores just in-frame clones and leaves some out. The sample yields roughly 130,000 clones, 88% seen once. This clone was detected only once. This clonotype was sampled from a woman in her twenties or thirties in good health. The sample consisted of blood.

CDR3 in DNA: TGTGCCAGCAGGCGACAGGGTTTGGCTGGAAACACCATATATTTT. Translating it yields CASRRQGLAGNTIYF. The genes are TRBV3-1 (or the pseudogene TRBV3-2) and TRBJ1-3; 7 bases agree with TRBD1. There are 15 residues in the CDR3. CDR1 LGHDT and CDR2 YNNKEL come from the germline V gene (reference sequence). J was trimmed by 2 bases and V by 6 bases; bases with no gene match: 7.